This T cell receptor (beta chain) derives from a study of naive and memory T cell subsets. Whole-study results and caveats: Higher TCR numbers at tuberculin sites reflect T cell infiltration, per interpretation.

Trimming cost V 2 bases and J 2 bases, with 10 bases left between them. Germline loops: CDR1 MNHEY, CDR2 SVGAGI. The CDR3 covers 15 residues. For blood and skin samples, reverse transcription used TCR alpha and beta constant primers. TCRdb recomputed calls from the UMI-ligation and nested PCR reads with MiXCR, one row per CDR3 protein. This sample has 15,000 to 20,000 distinct CDR3 sequences, with more than 9% found just once. This clonotype was observed a few times. Its antigen is unknown. The sample's treatment: skin biopsy from PPD injection site in Mantoux-positive individual. Input was about 1 to 1,100 ng of DNase-treated total RNA without cell sorting.

The specimen was skin, collected from a tuberculin skin test site. The receptor comes from an adult in good health. The chain links TRBV6-5 to TRBJ1-5; no clear D. CDR3 residues: CASSYGFSRNQPQHF. The CDR3 DNA sequence: TGTGCCAGCAGTTACGGTTTCAGTCGCAATCAGCCCCAGCATTTT.